These 6 T cell receptor beta chains came from one sample sequenced in a study of OX40 agonist ivuxolimab in advanced cancers. Here immunoSEQ multiplex PCR was the method, and the copy in TCRdb shows in-frame clones only, minus some. Of some 37,000 clones in the sample, 88% are singletons; the top ten hold less than 5%. The source material was CD4+ or CD8+ T cells sorted from blood, sampled in a trial of the OX40 agonist ivuxolimab. All receptors derive from an adult with an advanced solid tumor such as melanoma, head and neck, liver or kidney cancer.

The J gene is TRBJ2-7, the V gene TRBV11-2, with TRBD2 matching over 11 bases. Germline V gene data show CDR1 as SGHAT and CDR2 as FQNNGV. Trimming at V came to 3 bases and at J to 0 bases, leaving 7 bases not matched to a gene. The length of the CDR3 is 17 residues. The CDR3 DNA is TGTGCCAGCAGCTTCTCTAGCGGGGGGATCTCCTCCTACGAGCAGTACTTC. Residues: CASSFSSGGISSYEQYF.

V gene TRBV5-1 combines with J gene TRBJ2-7; TRBD1 aligns across 10 bases. Unmatched junction bases numbered 6, after V lost 0 bases and J lost 6 bases. The CDR3 length is 15 residues. Germline V gene sequence: CDR1 SGHRS, CDR2 YFSETQ. CDR3 nucleotide sequence: TGCGCCAGCAGCTTGGTTGTGACAGGGGGCCGCGAGCAGTACTTC. Amino acid sequence: CASSLVVTGGREQYF.

This clone was detected only once. V is TRBV5-1 and J is TRBJ2-4, with TRBD1 matching 8 bases. CDR3 length equals 17 residues. The germline V gene encodes CDR1 SGHRS and CDR2 YFSETQ. Losses at the gene ends were 1 base for V and 0 bases for J; bases not matched to a gene: 6. The CDR3 spells CASSLFGTGIAKNIQYF. CDR3 DNA sequence: TGCGCCAGCAGCTTGTTTGGGACAGGCATAGCCAAAAACATTCAGTACTTC.

The rearrangement uses TRBV6-6 and TRBJ2-7, with D perhaps given as TRBD1 or TRBD2 (5 bases each). Germline CDR1 reads MNHNY; CDR2 reads SVGAGI (reference sequence). Between the trimmed V and J ends, which lost 4 bases and 9 bases, there was a span of 16 bases. This CDR3 comprises 13 residues. This CDR3 reads CASSFGTAKGQYF. Written as DNA, the CDR3 is TGTGCCAGCAGTTTCGGGACCGCGAAAGGGCAGTACTTC.

The chain links TRBV5-5 to TRBJ2-2, with D possibly called TRBD1 or TRBD2 (5 bases each). With 0 bases removed from V and 8 bases from J, the gap between germline ends came to 14 bases. The CDR3 totals 15 residues. Germline CDR1 is SGHKS and CDR2 is YYEKEE (reference sequence). The CDR3 protein is CASSLVGLGPGELFF. DNA for the CDR3: TGTGCCAGCAGCTTGGTAGGGTTGGGACCTGGGGAGCTGTTTTTT.

This chain's CDR3 is CASSQQGLGEKLFF. The CDR3 DNA reads as TGTGCCAGCAGCCAACAGGGGTTGGGTGAAAAACTGTTTTTT. The chain carries TRBV14 and TRBJ1-4, with D perhaps TRBD1 (6 bases). The CDR3 runs 14 residues. Trimming left V 2 bases short and J 7 bases short, with 11 bases between. Germline V gene lookup returns CDR1 SGHDN and CDR2 FVKESK.